A selection of T cell receptor beta chains follows, all from one sample in a study of beta chain features in type 1 diabetes. Clones were read by immunoSEQ multiplex PCR, and TCRdb kept only the in-frame ones, dropping some. Of about 360,000 clones listed, roughly 12% are singletons. The sequenced material came from naive CD4+ T cells from blood. The receptor source for this set is a man between 18 and 29 years old in good health. CDR3s include the opening cysteine and the closing phenylalanine or tryptophan. Each record gives: D gene, V gene, J gene, clone size, CDR3 protein, CDR3 DNA. D genes are given only for firm matches. Size is omitted from some rows. Given values are once, few, many or a class for expanded clones.

>NA|TRBV9|TRBJ2-3|NA
CASSLSSGHGQNTQYF
TGTGCCAGCAGTCTAAGTAGTGGACACGGACAGAATACGCAGTATTTT
>TRBD1|TRBV28|TRBJ2-7|few
CASSTNIGQGESYEQYF
TGTGCCAGCAGTACAAACATCGGACAGGGAGAATCCTACGAGCAGTACTTC
>NA|TRBV18|TRBJ2-7|few
CASSPRDEQYF
TGTGCCAGCTCACCCCGCGACGAGCAGTACTTC
>NA|TRBV6-5|TRBJ1-1|few
CASSYIQGYTEAFF
TGTGCCAGCAGTTATATCCAGGGTTACACTGAAGCTTTCTTT
>NA|TRBV2|TRBJ2-5|NA
CASGSGTQYF
TGTGCCAGCGGATCGGGGACCCAGTACTTC
>NA|TRBV4-2|TRBJ1-4|NA
CASSQGNRDGKLFF
TGTGCCAGCAGCCAAGGAAACAGGGATGGAAAACTGTTTTTT
>NA|TRBV28|TRBJ2-5|NA
CASSSSGVEKTQYF
NA
>NA|TRBV7-9|TRBJ2-7|NA
CASSLDAYEQYF
TGTGCCAGCAGCTTAGATGCGTACGAGCAGTACTTC
>NA|TRBV6-5|TRBJ2-7|few
CASSHRSEQYF
TGTGCCAGCAGCCACCGGAGCGAGCAGTACTTC
>NA|TRBV27|TRBJ1-2|once
CASSISRGGYGYTF
TGTGCCAGCAGTATCTCTAGGGGTGGATATGGCTACACCTTC
>NA|TRBV6-1|TRBJ1-2|few
CASSEFIVVGGYTF
TGTGCCAGCAGTGAATTCATAGTCGTCGGTGGCTACACCTTC
>TRBD1|TRBV19|TRBJ1-6|few
CASSTAGQGGNSPLHF
TGTGCCAGTAGTACCGCCGGACAGGGAGGTAATTCACCCCTCCACTTT
>NA|TRBV18|TRBJ2-5|few
CASSPWTAQETQYF
TGTGCCAGCTCACCATGGACAGCTCAAGAGACCCAGTACTTC
>NA|TRBV27|TRBJ2-6|NA
CASSVPGANVLTF
TGTGCCAGCAGCGTCCCTGGGGCCAACGTCCTGACTTTC
>TRBD1|TRBV9|TRBJ2-7|NA
CASSEGTGGYEQYF
TGTGCCAGCAGCGAGGGGACAGGGGGCTACGAGCAGTACTTC
>NA|TRBV7-2|TRBJ1-1|NA
CASSLLSEAFF
TGTGCCAGCAGCTTACTTTCTGAAGCTTTCTTT
>TRBD1|TRBV30|TRBJ1-5|NA
CAWSPGQTNQPQHF
TGTGCCTGGAGTCCGGGACAGACCAATCAGCCCCAGCATTTT
>TRBD1|TRBV29-1|TRBJ2-3|NA
CSTGTGQKDTQYF
TGCAGCACCGGGACAGGGCAGAAAGATACGCAGTATTTT
>NA|TRBV5-6|TRBJ2-1|NA
CASSLTRAAYNEQFF
TGTGCCAGCAGCTTGACCAGGGCAGCCTACAATGAGCAGTTCTTC
>TRBD1|TRBV7-8|TRBJ2-1|NA
CASSLGRDRGSNEQFF
TGTGCCAGCAGCTTAGGGCGGGACAGGGGGAGTAATGAGCAGTTCTTC
>TRBD1|TRBV5-1|TRBJ2-7|few
CASSPPGQGLYEQYF
TGCGCCAGCAGTCCCCCGGGACAGGGCCTCTACGAGCAGTACTTC
>TRBD1|TRBV6-6|TRBJ2-3|few
CAISAGTGGFWYF
TGTGCCATCAGTGCCGGGACAGGGGGCTTCTGGTATTTT
>NA|TRBV7-2|TRBJ1-4|NA
CASSFPGPTNEKLFF
TGTGCCAGCAGCTTCCCAGGGCCAACTAATGAAAAACTGTTTTTT
>NA|TRBV11-2|TRBJ2-3|few
CASSLALLADTQYF
TGTGCCAGCAGCTTAGCCCTCCTAGCAGATACGCAGTATTTT
>NA|TRBV4-2|TRBJ2-4|few
CASSPGAKNIQYF
TGTGCCAGCAGCCCCGGGGCCAAAAACATTCAGTACTTC
>TRBD1|TRBV5-4|TRBJ1-4|NA
CASSLTGGAFEKLFF
TGTGCCAGCAGCCTCACAGGGGGCGCTTTTGAAAAACTGTTTTTT
>NA|TRBV2|TRBJ2-1|few
CASKERSSYNEQFF
TGTGCCAGCAAAGAGCGGAGCTCCTACAATGAGCAGTTCTTC
>TRBD2|TRBV27|TRBJ2-7|NA
CASSPSGTRGYEQYF
TGTGCCAGCAGTCCCTCCGGGACTAGGGGCTACGAGCAGTACTTC
>NA|TRBV28|TRBJ1-5|few
CASKLYNQPQHF
TGTGCCAGCAAACTTTACAATCAGCCCCAGCATTTT
>TRBD2|TRBV7-9|TRBJ2-7|few
CASSPGRGIYEQYF
TGTGCCAGCAGCCCCGGGAGGGGCATCTACGAGCAGTACTTC
>NA|TRBV28|TRBJ2-1|few
CASSFPGGGFGNEQFF
TGTGCCAGCAGTTTTCCGGGCGGGGGCTTTGGCAATGAGCAGTTCTTC
>NA|TRBV23-1|TRBJ1-5|few
CASSQFRGLGSNQPQHF
TGCGCCAGCAGTCAATTTAGGGGGTTGGGGAGCAATCAGCCCCAGCATTTT
>NA|TRBV5-4|TRBJ1-1|few
CASSSTTAMNTEAFF
TGTGCCAGCAGCTCCACGACAGCCATGAACACTGAAGCTTTCTTT
>NA|TRBV28|TRBJ1-2|few
CASSATNINGYTF
TGTGCCAGCAGTGCCACGAACATTAACGGCTACACCTTC
>NA|TRBV6-5|TRBJ1-4|NA
CASSYGAGKEKLFF
TGTGCCAGCAGTTACGGGGCAGGGAAAGAAAAACTGTTTTTT
>TRBD1|TRBV28|TRBJ1-5|few
CASRGQSNQPQHF
TGTGCCAGCAGGGGACAGTCCAATCAGCCCCAGCATTTT
>NA|TRBV4-3|TRBJ2-1|few
CASSQDEAIHTEQFF
TGCGCCAGCAGCCAAGATGAGGCTATCCACACAGAGCAGTTCTTC
>TRBD1|TRBV7-9|TRBJ2-3|NA
CASRFTGGPDTQYF
TGTGCCAGCAGATTTACAGGGGGCCCAGATACGCAGTATTTT
>TRBD1|TRBV28|TRBJ1-2|few
CASSSYFDREDSYGYTF
TGTGCCAGCAGTTCATACTTTGACAGGGAGGACAGCTATGGCTACACCTTC
>TRBD1|TRBV6-1|TRBJ1-1|NA
CASTMTGGNTEAFF
TGTGCCAGCACCATGACAGGGGGCAACACTGAAGCTTTCTTT
>NA|TRBV7-2|TRBJ1-4|NA
CASSLATGEKLFF
TGTGCCAGCAGCTTAGCTACAGGGGAAAAACTGTTTTTT